Described below is a single T cell receptor (beta chain) sequence and its context. Clones were sequenced by immunoSEQ multiplex PCR, and TCRdb holds only the in-frame ones, with some missing. The sample contains 60,000 to 95,000 clones, around 86% of which appear only once. This specimen comes from a study of OX40 agonist ivuxolimab in advanced cancers. Across the study: Patients assigned to dose escalation were diagnosed with hepatocellular carcinoma, melanoma, renal cell or head and neck cancer. It was permissible to have had prior anti-PD-1, anti-PD-L1 or anti-CTLA-4 therapy, and more than 30% had some. Partial responses were achieved by three patients: one hepatocellular carcinoma, two cutaneous melanoma.

Germline V gene sequence: CDR1 ENHRY, CDR2 SYGVKD. Trimming at V came to 8 bases and at J to 3 bases, leaving 7 bases not matched to a gene. CDR3 length: 15 amino acids. The sequenced sample was CD4+ or CD8+ T cells sorted from blood, obtained in a trial of the OX40 agonist ivuxolimab. This receptor was obtained from an adult with an advanced solid tumor such as melanoma, head and neck, liver or kidney cancer. V usage is TRBV10-3 and J usage is TRBJ1-6, with 7 bases aligning to TRBD1. This CDR3 is CAIRRGDSYNSPLHF. The CDR3, as DNA: TGTGCCATCCGAAGGGGGGACAGCTATAATTCACCCCTCCACTTT.